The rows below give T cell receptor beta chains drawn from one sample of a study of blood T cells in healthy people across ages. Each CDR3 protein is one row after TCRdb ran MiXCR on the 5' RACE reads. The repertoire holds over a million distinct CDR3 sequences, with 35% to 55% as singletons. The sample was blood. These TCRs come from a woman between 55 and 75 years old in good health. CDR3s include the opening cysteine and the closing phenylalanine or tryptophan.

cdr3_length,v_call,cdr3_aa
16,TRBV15,CATSTGTVSSNQPQHF
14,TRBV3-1,CASSQTGATDTQYF
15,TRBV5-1,CASSLIGESTGELFF
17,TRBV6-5,CASSYGRPRGRAYEQYF
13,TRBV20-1,CSARGDANEKLFF
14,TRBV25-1,CASSGGQEGYTQYF
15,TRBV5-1,CASSPRPDGNQPQHF
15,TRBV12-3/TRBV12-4,CASSFWGSGNNEQFF
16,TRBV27,CASRESWGGSYNEQFF
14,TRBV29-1,CSANPIGLAETQYF